This paragraph covers one TCR beta chain sequence. Its target is unknown. This sample stems from a study of CD8 T cells in ankylosing spondylitis. From the 5' RACE reads, TCRdb called clonotypes with MiXCR, one entry per CDR3 protein. This table holds about 350,000 distinct CDR3 sequences, 20% to 25% found once. Study conclusions and caveats: Within peripheral blood, clones linked to disease were CD8+ and relatively rare. A motif of eight highly homologous TCR beta variants was seen as apparently characteristic of ankylosing spondylitis blood.

The V gene's germline CDR1 is SEHNR and CDR2 FQNEAQ (reference sequence). The CDR3 is 15 amino acids. Germline trimming cut 2 bases from V and 9 bases from J; bases unmatched to any gene: 8. This receptor was identified in a male donor with ankylosing spondylitis or in good health (not recorded which). The chain joins TRBV7-9 to TRBJ2-1; 9 bases are a match to TRBD2. Source material: blood, either unsorted or a sorted T cell fraction (not recorded which). CDR3 region: CASSLLRGGWREQFF. CDR3 nucleotide sequence: TGTGCCAGCAGCTTATTGCGGGGGGGGTGGCGTGAGCAGTTCTTC. The full variable domain, completed using reference TRBV7-9 and TRBJ2-1, is DTGVSQNPRHKITKRGQNVTFRCDPISEHNRLYWYRQTLGQGPEFLTYFQNEAQLEKSRLLSDRFSAERPKGSFSTLEIQRTEQGDSAMYLCASSLLRGGWREQFFGPGTRLTVL.